This TCR beta chain was obtained from a study of regulatory T cells in long-lasting Graves disease. Time point described: newly diagnosed GD, antithyroid drugs for less than 3 months. RNA from PBMCs was the source of the TCR library. The sample holds a few counts of this clonotype. Its cognate antigen is unknown. Investigators prepared the TCR beta libraries by applying iRepertoire HTBI primers and Arm-PCR of CDR3 regions. One entry per CDR3 protein results from TCRdb running MiXCR on the multiplex PCR reads. The sample includes a few hundred thousand distinct CDR3 sequences, about 13% of them seen just once. This CDR3 is 14 amino acids long. Trimming shortened V by 7 bases and J by 5 bases, and 14 bases separated the two germline ends. Germline CDR1 reads MNHEY; CDR2 reads SMNVEV (reference sequence). Study findings and constraints: Gene preferences differed: TRBV28, TRBJ1-2, TRBJ2-5 in persistent cases.

This sample was shared with a second study, whose subject was T cells in Graves' hyperthyroidism and ophthalmopathy.

The chain joins TRBV27 to TRBJ2-2, with D possibly matching TRBD2 (6 bases). This sequence originates from a man aged 30 to 45 with Graves disease. Specimen: peripheral blood mononuclear cells (PBMCs), collected at new diagnosis, from a patient treated with antithyroid drugs. The CDR3 spells CASKGGAGTGELFF. CDR3 sequence (DNA): TGTGCCAGCAAAGGTGGGGCGGGGACCGGGGAGCTGTTTTTT.